A single sample is the source of the 4 T cell receptor beta chains below, sequenced in a study of blood T cell repertoires in COVID-19. Sequencing was performed with immunoSEQ multiplex PCR; in TCRdb, only in-frame clones are kept and a portion is missing. Counted here are approximately 170,000 clones, roughly 80% occurring once; the ten biggest clones make up around 12%. The sequenced sample consisted of PBMCs or T cells enriched from blood (not recorded which). All receptors come from a man in his fifties or sixties who had recovered from COVID-19.

J is TRBJ2-6 and V is TRBV5-4; 8 nucleotides agree with TRBD1. J lost 1 base, V lost 2 bases, and 8 bases had no gene match. The CDR3 loop spans 18 amino acids. Germline CDR1 is SGHNT and CDR2 is YYREEE (reference sequence). The CDR3 sequence is CASSFGGRGQSGANVLTF. DNA of the CDR3: TGTGCCAGCAGCTTCGGCGGCAGGGGGCAGTCTGGGGCCAACGTCCTGACTTTC.

The rearrangement links TRBV6-6 to TRBJ1-2; D remains ambiguous. V was clipped by 5 bases and J by 4 bases, with 14 bases between them. Per germline, CDR1 MNHNY and CDR2 SVGAGI (reference sequence). This CDR3 is built from 14 residues. The CDR3 sequence is CASSDPRLRYGYTF. The CDR3 region has the DNA TGTGCCAGCAGTGACCCCAGACTGCGCTATGGCTACACCTTC.

The rearrangement uses TRBV5-4 and TRBJ1-1; D remains unclear. The V gene's germline CDR1 is SGHNT and CDR2 YYREEE (reference sequence). With 3 bases removed from V and 3 bases from J, the gap between germline ends came to 6 bases. The CDR3 contains 12 residues. The CDR3 reads CASSSGDTEAFF. The CDR3 nucleotides read TGTGCCAGCAGCTCCGGGGACACTGAAGCTTTCTTT.

V usage is TRBV9 and J usage is TRBJ2-3; D uncertain. This CDR3 region has 15 residues. CDR1 is SGDLS, CDR2 YYNGEE, per germline. Between the trimmed V and J ends, which lost 2 bases and 6 bases, there was a span of 16 bases. In nucleotides, the CDR3 is TGTGCCAGCAGCGTTATCGCATCTAGTCCCGATACGCAGTATTTT. It codes for CASSVIASSPDTQYF.